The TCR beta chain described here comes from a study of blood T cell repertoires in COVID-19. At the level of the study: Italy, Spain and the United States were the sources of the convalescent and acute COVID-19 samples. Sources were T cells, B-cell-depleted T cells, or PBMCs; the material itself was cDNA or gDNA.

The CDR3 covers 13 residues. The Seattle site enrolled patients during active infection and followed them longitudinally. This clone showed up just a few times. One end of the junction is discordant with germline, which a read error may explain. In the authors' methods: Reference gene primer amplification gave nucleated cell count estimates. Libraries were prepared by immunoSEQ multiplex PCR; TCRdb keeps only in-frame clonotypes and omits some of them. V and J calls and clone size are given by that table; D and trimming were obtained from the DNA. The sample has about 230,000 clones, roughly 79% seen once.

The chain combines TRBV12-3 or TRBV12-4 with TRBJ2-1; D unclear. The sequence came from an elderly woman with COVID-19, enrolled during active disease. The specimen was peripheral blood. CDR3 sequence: CASSLGLTSEQFF. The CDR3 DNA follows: TGTGCCAGCAGCTTAGGGCTTACGTCTGAGCAGTTCTTC.